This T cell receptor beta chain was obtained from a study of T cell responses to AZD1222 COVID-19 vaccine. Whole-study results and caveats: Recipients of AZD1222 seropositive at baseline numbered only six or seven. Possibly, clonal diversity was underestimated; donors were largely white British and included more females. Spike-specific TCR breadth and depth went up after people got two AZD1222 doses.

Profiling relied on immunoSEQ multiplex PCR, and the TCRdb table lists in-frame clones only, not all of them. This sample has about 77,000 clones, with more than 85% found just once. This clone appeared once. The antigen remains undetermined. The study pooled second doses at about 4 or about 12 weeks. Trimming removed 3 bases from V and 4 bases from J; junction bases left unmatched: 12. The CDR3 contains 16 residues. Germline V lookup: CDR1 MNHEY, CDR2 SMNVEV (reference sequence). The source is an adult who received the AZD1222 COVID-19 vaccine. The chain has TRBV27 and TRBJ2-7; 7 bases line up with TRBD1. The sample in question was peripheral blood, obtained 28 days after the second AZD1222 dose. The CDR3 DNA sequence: TGTGCCAGCAGTTTGGGGCAGGGGGTAATTAGGTACGAGCAGTACTTC. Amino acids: CASSLGQGVIRYEQYF.